This is a list of T cell receptor beta chains from one sample in a study of control samples from healthy donors and cancer patients. Generated by immunoSEQ multiplex PCR, the TCRdb table keeps only in-frame clones and is missing some. The table records just under 75,000 clones, less than 90% of them present only once. The sequencing sample was made of blood. The receptors derive from a woman aged 45-59 years in good health. CDR3s include the opening cysteine and the closing phenylalanine or tryptophan. A D gene is named only where the DNA matches it firmly. Rows give clone size only sometimes, using once, few, many, or a class for an expanded clone.

d_call: NA
v_call: TRBV12-3/TRBV12-4
clone_size: NA
j_call: TRBJ2-7
cdr3_nt: TGTGCCAGCTCGGAGGGAGCCTCCTACGAGCAGTACTTC
cdr3_aa: CASSEGASYEQYF

d_call: NA
v_call: TRBV7-9
clone_size: once
j_call: TRBJ2-5
cdr3_nt: TGTGCCAGCAGTTTACCCGTCAGGGAATCAGAGACCCAGTACTTC
cdr3_aa: CASSLPVRESETQYF

d_call: NA
v_call: TRBV15
clone_size: NA
j_call: TRBJ1-4
cdr3_nt: TGTGCCACGTCAGGCGGGCGGACTAATGAAAAACTGTTTTTT
cdr3_aa: CATSGGRTNEKLFF

d_call: NA
v_call: TRBV1
clone_size: NA
j_call: TRBJ2-5
cdr3_nt: TGCACCAGCACTGGGAGGGCCCAGTACTTC
cdr3_aa: CTSTGRAQYF

d_call: TRBD2
v_call: TRBV24-1
clone_size: NA
j_call: TRBJ2-1
cdr3_nt: TGTGCCACCAGAGGACTAGCCTACAATGAGCAGTTCTTC
cdr3_aa: CATRGLAYNEQFF

d_call: NA
v_call: TRBV9
clone_size: NA
j_call: TRBJ2-7
cdr3_nt: TGTGCCAGCAGTACGGGAATACCACCCTACGAGCAGTACTTC
cdr3_aa: CASSTGIPPYEQYF

d_call: TRBD1
v_call: TRBV6-6
clone_size: once
j_call: TRBJ1-4
cdr3_nt: TGTGCCAGCATAAAACGGACAGGGCACGAAAAACTGTTTTTT
cdr3_aa: CASIKRTGHEKLFF

d_call: TRBD1
v_call: TRBV5-1
clone_size: NA
j_call: TRBJ1-3
cdr3_nt: TGCGCCAGCAGCGGGGGACAGGTCAACTCTGGAAACACCATATATTTT
cdr3_aa: CASSGGQVNSGNTIYF

d_call: NA
v_call: TRBV6-5
clone_size: NA
j_call: TRBJ1-2
cdr3_nt: TGTGCCAGCAGTTCCAGGGTTAACTATGGCTACACCTTC
cdr3_aa: CASSSRVNYGYTF

d_call: TRBD2
v_call: TRBV5-1
clone_size: NA
j_call: TRBJ2-7
cdr3_nt: TGCGCCAGCAGCTTGATTGCGGGAGGCACCGGGGAGCAGTACTTC
cdr3_aa: CASSLIAGGTGEQYF

d_call: TRBD1
v_call: TRBV15
clone_size: once
j_call: TRBJ2-5
cdr3_nt: TGTGCCACCAGCGGACAGGGGGAAGAGACCCAGTACTTC
cdr3_aa: CATSGQGEETQYF

d_call: TRBD1
v_call: TRBV5-1
clone_size: NA
j_call: TRBJ2-5
cdr3_nt: TGCGCCAGCAGCTTGGGACAGGGGGCTTGGTACCAAGAGACCCAGTACTTC
cdr3_aa: CASSLGQGAWYQETQYF

d_call: NA
v_call: TRBV7-9
clone_size: NA
j_call: TRBJ1-3
cdr3_nt: TGTGCCAGCAGCCGGGGCAGGGACAACACCATATATTTT
cdr3_aa: CASSRGRDNTIYF

d_call: NA
v_call: TRBV3-1/TRBV3-2
clone_size: few
j_call: TRBJ2-2
cdr3_nt: TGTGCCAGCAGCCAAGGGGTCAACACCGGGGAGCTGTTTTTT
cdr3_aa: CASSQGVNTGELFF

d_call: TRBD2
v_call: TRBV5-1
clone_size: NA
j_call: TRBJ2-5
cdr3_nt: TGCGCCAGCAGCTTCCCAGGGAGGGAAGAGACCCAGTACTTC
cdr3_aa: CASSFPGREETQYF

d_call: NA
v_call: TRBV6-5
clone_size: NA
j_call: TRBJ1-6
cdr3_nt: TGTGCCAGCAGTTACACGGGCGGGGGTTCACCCCTCCACTTT
cdr3_aa: CASSYTGGGSPLHF

d_call: NA
v_call: TRBV5-1
clone_size: NA
j_call: TRBJ2-1
cdr3_nt: TGCGCCAGCAGCTTGGCTGGGCAGGGGGGTAATGAGCAGTTCTTC
cdr3_aa: CASSLAGQGGNEQFF

d_call: TRBD2
v_call: TRBV9
clone_size: NA
j_call: TRBJ2-1
cdr3_nt: TGTGCCAGCAGCGTAGCCCCCCGCAGCGGGAGAGGGGATGAGCAGTTCTTC
cdr3_aa: CASSVAPRSGRGDEQFF

d_call: TRBD2
v_call: TRBV5-1
clone_size: NA
j_call: TRBJ2-3
cdr3_nt: TGCGCCAGCACCCCTAGCGGGAGGGAAACAGATACGCAGTATTTT
cdr3_aa: CASTPSGRETDTQYF

d_call: NA
v_call: TRBV10-3
clone_size: NA
j_call: TRBJ1-2
cdr3_nt: TGTGCCATCACGGCCCTGGTTGGCTATGGCTACACCTTC
cdr3_aa: CAITALVGYGYTF

d_call: NA
v_call: TRBV20-1
clone_size: NA
j_call: TRBJ2-7
cdr3_nt: TGCAGTGCTAGTGGCGACGTCTACGAGCAGTACTTC
cdr3_aa: CSASGDVYEQYF

d_call: NA
v_call: TRBV18
clone_size: NA
j_call: TRBJ2-1
cdr3_nt: TGTGCCAGCTCACCCCGGGAGTCCTACAATGAGCAGTTCTTC
cdr3_aa: CASSPRESYNEQFF

d_call: NA
v_call: TRBV6-2/TRBV6-3
clone_size: NA
j_call: TRBJ1-2
cdr3_nt: TGTGCCAGCAGTTACTCGATGGACAGAGGGGTTAACTATGGCTACACCTTC
cdr3_aa: CASSYSMDRGVNYGYTF

d_call: NA
v_call: TRBV21-1
clone_size: once
j_call: TRBJ2-2
cdr3_nt: TGTGCCAGCAGCCTCCGGGACCTCGGTACCGGGGAGCTGTTTTTT
cdr3_aa: CASSLRDLGTGELFF

d_call: NA
v_call: TRBV9
clone_size: NA
j_call: TRBJ2-3
cdr3_nt: TGTGCCAGCAGTTTGACTAAAGATACGCAGTATTTT
cdr3_aa: CASSLTKDTQYF

d_call: TRBD2
v_call: TRBV6-6
clone_size: NA
j_call: TRBJ2-1
cdr3_nt: TGTGCCAGCAGGACTAGCGGGAGCCAATACAATGAGCAGTTCTTC
cdr3_aa: CASRTSGSQYNEQFF

d_call: NA
v_call: TRBV5-1
clone_size: NA
j_call: TRBJ1-2
cdr3_nt: TGCGCCAGCAGCCTCGGGACGAACTATGGCTACACCTTC
cdr3_aa: CASSLGTNYGYTF

d_call: NA
v_call: TRBV11-2
clone_size: NA
j_call: TRBJ2-1
cdr3_nt: TGTGCCAGCAGCCAAAACCGACTAGTTGCACAGTTCTTC
cdr3_aa: CASSQNRLVAQFF

d_call: NA
v_call: TRBV7-3
clone_size: NA
j_call: TRBJ2-2
cdr3_nt: TGTGCCAGCACCTGGTTTCGACCCCTCCCCGGGGAGCTGTTTTTT
cdr3_aa: CASTWFRPLPGELFF

d_call: TRBD1
v_call: TRBV7-8
clone_size: NA
j_call: TRBJ1-1
cdr3_nt: TGTGCCAGCAGCCCCCACTTCGCCGGGACAGGGTCGGACACTGAAGCTTTCTTT
cdr3_aa: CASSPHFAGTGSDTEAFF

d_call: NA
v_call: TRBV27
clone_size: NA
j_call: TRBJ1-1
cdr3_nt: TGTGCCAGCAGTTTAGGCGGGGGTATAAAGGAAGCTTTCTTT
cdr3_aa: CASSLGGGIKEAFF

d_call: NA
v_call: TRBV21-1
clone_size: NA
j_call: TRBJ1-5
cdr3_nt: TGTGCCAGCAGCAAAGAGCCCCGCGACAGGGGCCTTCTGAGCAATCAGCCCCAGCATTTT
cdr3_aa: CASSKEPRDRGLLSNQPQHF

d_call: TRBD2
v_call: TRBV4-2
clone_size: NA
j_call: TRBJ2-7
cdr3_nt: TGTGCCAGCAGCCAAGGGACTAGCGGAACCTACGAGCAGTACTTC
cdr3_aa: CASSQGTSGTYEQYF